The source of this T cell receptor beta chain is a study of response to subunit inactivated influenza vaccine. Study-wide findings and caveats: After each seasonal influenza vaccination, few new T cells are recruited, the authors suggested.

At least ten counts were recorded for this clonotype. The target antigen is unknown. Germline lookup yields CDR1 MDHEN and CDR2 SYDVKM. CDR3 length equals 15 residues. The J segment lost 4 bases and the V segment lost 5 bases, leaving 7 bases of the junction unmatched. TCRdb itself ran the RT-PCR reads through MiXCR, one entry per CDR3 protein. The table shows about 520,000 distinct CDR3 sequences, with less than 30% occurring only once. V and J are TRBV28 and TRBJ2-3; 9 bases map to TRBD2. The sequence was collected from a man aged 50 or older who received an inactivated influenza vaccine. The sample in question was CD4+ T cells sorted from PBMCs, obtained 5 days after vaccination. The CDR3 DNA follows: TGTGCCAGCAGTCAAGCGGGGGGCCCCCCAGATACGCAGTATTTT. This translates into CASSQAGGPPDTQYF.